This T cell receptor beta chain was sequenced during a study of blood T cell repertoires in COVID-19. Measured with immunoSEQ multiplex PCR; TCRdb has only the in-frame clones, and not every one. This sample has 200,000 to 250,000 clones, with approximately 80% found just once. V was cut by 3 bases and J by 0 bases, with 5 bases left in between. The CDR3 loop spans 13 amino acids. The germline CDR1 and CDR2 sequences are LGHNT and FRNRAP. The TCR was taken from a woman aged 40 to 50 with acute COVID-19. This chain joins TRBV12-5 and TRBJ1-1; D call uncertain. The specimen was PBMCs or T cells enriched from blood (not recorded which). CDR3 residues: CASGFSMNTEAFF. CDR3 DNA: TGTGCTAGTGGTTTTAGTATGAACACTGAAGCTTTCTTT.